The 5 T cell receptor beta chains presented below share a single source sample, sequenced in a study of blood T cells in healthy people across ages. A second PCR, run for roughly 7 to 11 cycles, used a sample-barcoded 5' primer plus a J-beta primer mix. A single record per CDR3 protein comes from TCRdb applying MiXCR to the 5' RACE reads. The sample lists 650,000 or so distinct CDR3 sequences; about 51% were seen once. What was sequenced was blood. The origin of the receptors is a woman of 80 years or more in good health.

The chain joins TRBV20-1 to TRBJ2-7; a weak D match, TRBD1 (6 bases). Germline CDR1 reads DFQATT; CDR2 reads SNEGSKA (reference sequence). Trimming removed 3 bases at V and 5 bases at J, with 17 bases between. The length of the CDR3 is 14 residues. CDR3 sequence (DNA): TGCAGTGCTAGGTTCTCCACAGGGAAGGACGAGCAGTACTTC. This gives the protein CSARFSTGKDEQYF.

The chain couples TRBV6-5 to TRBJ1-5, with 7 bases matching TRBD1. This CDR3 is built from 14 residues. Germline loops: CDR1 MNHEY, CDR2 SVGAGI. V was clipped by 5 bases and J by 5 bases; unmatched bases: 6. The CDR3 spells CASSAGDSHQPQHF. The CDR3, as DNA: TGTGCCAGCAGTGCAGGGGACAGCCATCAGCCCCAGCATTTT.

This clonotype showed up just once. V usage is TRBV18 and J usage is TRBJ2-2; possibly TRBD1 or TRBD2 for D (6 bases each). V dropped 5 bases and J dropped 6 bases, with 10 bases sitting between them. Germline V gene data show CDR1 as KGHSH and CDR2 as LQKENI. The CDR3 runs to 13 residues. CDR3 coding DNA: TGTGCCAGCTCAGACCGGGGGCCCGGGGAGCTGTTTTTT. Translating it yields CASSDRGPGELFF.

There are a few counts of this clonotype. The rearrangement uses TRBV29-1 and TRBJ2-5; D unresolved. Trimming removed 4 bases at V and 11 bases at J, with 14 bases between. In germline, CDR1 is SQVTM, CDR2 ANQGSEA. The CDR3 runs 11 residues. This CDR3 reads CSVGVFEEQYF. The CDR3 DNA reads TGCAGCGTTGGGGTCTTCGAGGAGCAGTACTTC.

The V and J genes are TRBV4-3 and TRBJ2-3, with 8 nucleotides matching TRBD2. In germline, CDR1 is LGHNA, CDR2 YSLEER. The ends lost 0 bases at V and 4 bases at J; junction bases unmatched: 9. The CDR3 is made up of 17 amino acids. The CDR3 DNA follows: TGCGCCAGCAGCCAAGAGGTCGCGGGAGGTGTGGCAGATACGCAGTATTTT. Amino acids: CASSQEVAGGVADTQYF.